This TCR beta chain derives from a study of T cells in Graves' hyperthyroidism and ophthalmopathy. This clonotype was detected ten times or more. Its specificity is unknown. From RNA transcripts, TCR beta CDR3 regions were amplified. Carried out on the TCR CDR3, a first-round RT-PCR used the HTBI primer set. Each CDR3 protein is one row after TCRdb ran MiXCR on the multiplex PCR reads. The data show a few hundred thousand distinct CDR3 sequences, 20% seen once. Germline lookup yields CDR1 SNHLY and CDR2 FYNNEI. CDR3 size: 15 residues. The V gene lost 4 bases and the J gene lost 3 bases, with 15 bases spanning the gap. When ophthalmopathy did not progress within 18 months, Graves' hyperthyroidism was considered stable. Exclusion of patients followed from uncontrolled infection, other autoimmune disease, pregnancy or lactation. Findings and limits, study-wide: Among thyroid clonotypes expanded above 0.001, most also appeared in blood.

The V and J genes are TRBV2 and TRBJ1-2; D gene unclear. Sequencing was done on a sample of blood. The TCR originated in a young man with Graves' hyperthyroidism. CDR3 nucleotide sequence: TGTGCCAGCAGTGGGCCCCCCGGGCCCTACTATGGCTACACCTTC. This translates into CASSGPPGPYYGYTF. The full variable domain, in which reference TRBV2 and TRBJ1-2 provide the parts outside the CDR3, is EPEVTQTPSHQVTQMGQEVILRCVPISNHLYFYWYRQILGQKVEFLVSFYNNEISEKSEIFDDQFSVERPDGSNFTLKIRSTKLEDSAMYFCASSGPPGPYYGYTFGSGTRLTVV.